Shown below are 23 T cell receptor beta chains from a single sample sequenced in a study of radiotherapy plus CTLA-4 blockade in lung cancer. The repertoire was sequenced with immunoSEQ multiplex PCR; TCRdb's copy has only in-frame clones and lacks some. Among some 100,000 clones listed, approximately 84% were seen once. The source material was peripheral blood, sampled from a patient treated with radiotherapy plus ipilimumab. The receptors were gathered from a human donor with non-small cell lung cancer who had a partial response to radiotherapy plus ipilimumab.

The V and J genes are TRBV5-1 and TRBJ1-1; no firm D call. CDR1 and CDR2 from the germline V gene are SGHRS and YFSETQ. The CDR3 runs to 16 residues. V lost 3 bases to trimming and J lost 4 bases, with 19 bases between them. The CDR3, as DNA: TGCGCCAGCAGCTGGGATTCGAGTATGGGAGGCACTGAAGCTTTCTTT. Its translation: CASSWDSSMGGTEAFF.

The chain employs TRBV5-1 and TRBJ2-3; 8 bases line up with TRBD1. The CDR3 totals 17 residues. Germline assignment: CDR1 SGHRS and CDR2 YFSETQ. V lost 0 bases and J lost 0; bases outside the gene matches: 6. The CDR3 reads CASSLGPRTGSTDTQYF. CDR3 coding DNA: TGCGCCAGCAGCTTGGGCCCCCGGACAGGGAGCACAGATACGCAGTATTTT.

On this clone: The same CDR3 also results from other DNA sequences found in this sample. The genes are TRBV19 and TRBJ2-2; 7 bases agree with TRBD2. Germline assignment: CDR1 LNHDA and CDR2 SQIVND (reference sequence). J lost 4 bases, V lost 1 base, and 0 bases had no gene match. This CDR3 is 14 amino acids long. This CDR3 is CASSIGGSTGELFF. The DNA of the CDR3 is TGTGCCAGTAGTATAGGCGGGAGCACCGGGGAGCTGTTTTTT.

This chain joins TRBV6-6 and TRBJ2-5; 13 nucleotides match TRBD2. The last part of the DNA fits TRBJ2-7 better; the J call may be wrong. The CDR3 has 14 amino acids. Germline CDR1 reads MNHNY; CDR2 reads SVGAGI (reference sequence). The DNA for the CDR3 is TGTGCCAGCAGATGGACTAGCGGGAGCAACGAGCAGTACTTC. This gives the protein CASRWTSGSNEQYF.

This chain links TRBV30 with TRBJ2-7; 7 bases are shared with TRBD1. The CDR3 runs to 15 residues. The germline CDR1 and CDR2 sequences are GTSNPN and SVGIG (reference sequence). With 4 bases clipped from V and 3 bases from J, the junction kept 12 bases outside the gene matches. CDR3 residues: CAWKPGQRRSYEQYF. The CDR3, as DNA: TGTGCCTGGAAACCGGGACAGAGGAGAAGCTACGAGCAGTACTTC. The entire variable domain, with the rest obtained from reference TRBV30 and TRBJ2-7, is as follows: SQTIHQWPATLVQPVGSPLSLECTVEGTSNPNLYWYRQAAGRGLQLLFYSVGIGQISSEVPQNLSASRPQDRQFILSSKKLLLSDSGFYLCAWKPGQRRSYEQYFGPGTRLTVT.

This chain links TRBV4-2 with TRBJ1-1; D uncertain. With 0 bases removed from V and 5 bases from J, the gap between germline ends came to 16 bases. Germline loops: CDR1 LGHNA, CDR2 YNFKEQ. The CDR3 has 16 amino acids. As DNA, the CDR3 is TGTGCCAGCAGCCAAGATCCGGTCGGAGGGAGGACTGAAGCTTTCTTT. Its translation: CASSQDPVGGRTEAFF.

The chain employs TRBV30 and TRBJ2-1, with D possibly being TRBD2 (6 bases). With 3 bases removed from V and 2 bases from J, the gap between germline ends came to 17 bases. Germline CDR1 GTSNPN, CDR2 SVGIG (reference sequence). CDR3 length: 16 residues. Here the CDR3 DNA reads TGTGCCTGGAGGCCCCTCGGGGCGGGAACCTACAATGAGCAGTTCTTC. Protein sequence: CAWRPLGAGTYNEQFF.

In its sample, this clone was seen once. This chain connects TRBV19 to TRBJ2-6; possibly TRBD1 for D (5 bases). CDR3 length: 16 residues. Trimming cost V 4 bases and J 0 bases, with 10 bases left between them. Germline assignment: CDR1 LNHDA and CDR2 SQIVND (reference sequence). The CDR3 DNA sequence: TGTGCCAGTAGTAGGGGCTCCTACTCTGGGGCCAACGTCCTGACTTTC. The encoded protein is CASSRGSYSGANVLTF.

This chain joins TRBV4-2 and TRBJ1-2; TRBD1 aligns across 9 bases. Germline values: CDR1 LGHNA, CDR2 YNFKEQ. V shed 0 bases, J shed 7 bases, and the junction held 6 bases outside the gene matches. The CDR3 sequence is 15 residues long. CDR3 region: CASSQDLQGARGYTF. The DNA for the CDR3 is TGTGCCAGCAGCCAAGATTTACAGGGGGCGCGTGGCTACACCTTC.

This chain connects TRBV5-4 to TRBJ1-2; 7 bases line up with TRBD1. CDR3 length: 14 amino acids. CDR1 and CDR2 (germline): SGHNT, YYREEE (reference sequence). Germline trimming cut 7 bases from V and 3 bases from J; bases unmatched to any gene: 9. The CDR3 loop reads CASRWQGDDYGYTF. The CDR3 region has the DNA TGTGCCAGCCGTTGGCAGGGGGATGACTATGGCTACACCTTC.

The chain combines TRBV19 with TRBJ2-3; D possibly corresponds to TRBD1 (5 bases). CDR3 length: 11 residues. Per germline, CDR1 LNHDA and CDR2 SQIVND (reference sequence). Trimming cost V 8 bases and J 6 bases, with 9 bases left between them. CDR3 protein: CASQGVDTQYF. CDR3 bases: TGTGCCAGTCAAGGGGTGGATACGCAGTATTTT.

This clone was seen once. The rearrangement joins TRBV15 to TRBJ2-7, with D possibly being TRBD2 (6 bases). The germline V gene encodes CDR1 LNHNV and CDR2 YYDKDF (reference sequence). This CDR3 is 14 amino acids long. V lost 0 bases, J lost 6 bases, and 12 bases lay in between. The CDR3 loop is CATSRDTVGGEQYF. Written as DNA, the CDR3 is TGTGCCACCAGCAGAGATACCGTGGGGGGCGAGCAGTACTTC.

The gene calls are TRBV4-3 and TRBJ2-1; no definite D call. Germline-derived CDR1 and CDR2 are LGHNA and YSLEER. The V end lost 0 bases, the J end lost 2 bases, and 11 bases lay between the germline ends. This CDR3 has 16 amino acids. CDR3 DNA sequence: TGCGCCAGCAGCCAAGATACGGGTATTGCCTACAATGAGCAGTTCTTC. Its protein is CASSQDTGIAYNEQFF.

This clone was found a few times. This sequence joins TRBV2 and TRBJ1-4, with 7 nucleotides matching TRBD1. The CDR3 length is 14 residues. Germline V lookup: CDR1 SNHLY, CDR2 FYNNEI. V trimming: 5 bases; J trimming: 8 bases; junction bases outside the gene matches: 8. CDR3 in DNA: TGTGCCAGCAGTCGACAGGGTTTAAACGAAAAACTGTTTTTT. This translates into CASSRQGLNEKLFF.

This rearrangement joins TRBV11-3 to TRBJ2-1; no clear D gene. The CDR3 is 13 residues long. The ends were cut back, 1 base at V and 7 bases at J, with 8 bases in the middle. CDR1 and CDR2 (germline): SGHNT, YENEEA. The chain's CDR3 is CASSLVALNEQFF. The DNA for the CDR3 is TGTGCCAGCAGCTTAGTGGCCTTAAATGAGCAGTTCTTC.

The chain links TRBV28 to TRBJ1-5; the match to TRBD1 covers 10 bases. V lost 8 bases to trimming and J lost 4 bases; unmatched junction nucleotides: 2. CDR1 and CDR2 (germline): MDHEN, SYDVKM. The CDR3 totals 13 residues. In DNA form, the CDR3 reads TGTGCCAGCGGGGGACAGGGGAATCAGCCCCAGCATTTT. Protein product: CASGGQGNQPQHF.

The table lists this clone with a few counts. V and J are TRBV6-1 and TRBJ1-3, with a tentative D call TRBD1 (5 bases). The CDR3 is made up of 15 amino acids. Per germline, CDR1 MNHNS and CDR2 SASEGT. V lost 4 bases, J lost 4 bases, and 14 bases lay in between. CDR3 amino acids: CASSGTRAGGNTIYF. The CDR3 DNA is TGTGCCAGCAGTGGAACAAGGGCAGGGGGAAACACCATATATTTT.

This chain uses TRBV7-8 with TRBJ2-3; D is ambiguous. The CDR3 runs to 16 residues. Germline V CDR1 and CDR2: SGHVS, FQNEAQ. Trimming took 5 bases from V and 0 from J, leaving 15 bases between them. The CDR3 reads CASSVLTPQSTDTQYF. The CDR3 bases are TGTGCCAGCAGCGTCCTGACACCCCAAAGCACAGATACGCAGTATTTT.

The genes are TRBV27 and TRBJ2-3, with 9 bases that match TRBD1. Per the germline V gene, CDR1 is MNHEY and CDR2 is SMNVEV (reference sequence). This CDR3 contains 13 residues. Germline trimming cut 7 bases from V and 7 bases from J; bases unmatched to any gene: 6. Written as DNA, the CDR3 is TGTGCCAGCAAACAGGGGGCAGCGAATACGCAGTATTTT. It encodes CASKQGAANTQYF.

This chain uses TRBV19 with TRBJ2-3, with 10 bases identical to TRBD1. The CDR3 consists of 14 residues. V dropped 3 bases and J dropped 5; count of bases not matched to a gene: 2. Germline V gene sequence: CDR1 LNHDA, CDR2 SQIVND (reference sequence). The CDR3 reads CASSIWTGGDTQYF. For the CDR3, the DNA is TGTGCCAGTAGTATTTGGACAGGGGGAGATACGCAGTATTTT.

This chain links TRBV4-1 with TRBJ2-1; 9 bases match TRBD2. Germline V gene sequence: CDR1 MGHRA, CDR2 YSYEKL. V shed 2 bases, J shed 0 bases, and the junction held 5 bases outside the gene matches. This CDR3 comprises 17 residues. CDR3 region: CASSQLLAGLSYNEQFF. The CDR3 nucleotides read TGCGCCAGCAGCCAATTACTAGCGGGCCTCTCCTACAATGAGCAGTTCTTC.

This clone occurred a few times. The same CDR3 also results from other DNA sequences found in this sample. V usage is TRBV18 and J usage is TRBJ1-3; no clear D gene. Germline lookup yields CDR1 KGHSH and CDR2 LQKENI. Deletions cut 3 bases from V and 0 bases from J, with 9 bases between. The CDR3 has 15 residues. In DNA, the CDR3 is TGTGCCAGCTCACCCGACATCTACTCTGGAAACACCATATATTTT. Translated: CASSPDIYSGNTIYF.

The V gene is TRBV15, the J gene TRBJ1-4; D might be TRBD1 (5 bases). V was clipped by 5 bases and J by 8 bases, with 21 bases between them. This CDR3 spans 16 amino acids. CDR1 and CDR2 from the germline V gene are LNHNV and YYDKDF (reference sequence). CDR3 nucleotide sequence: TGTGCCACCAGCGCCCAGAGGGGAGGAGGTGGGGAAAAACTGTTTTTT. Translation gives CATSAQRGGGGEKLFF.